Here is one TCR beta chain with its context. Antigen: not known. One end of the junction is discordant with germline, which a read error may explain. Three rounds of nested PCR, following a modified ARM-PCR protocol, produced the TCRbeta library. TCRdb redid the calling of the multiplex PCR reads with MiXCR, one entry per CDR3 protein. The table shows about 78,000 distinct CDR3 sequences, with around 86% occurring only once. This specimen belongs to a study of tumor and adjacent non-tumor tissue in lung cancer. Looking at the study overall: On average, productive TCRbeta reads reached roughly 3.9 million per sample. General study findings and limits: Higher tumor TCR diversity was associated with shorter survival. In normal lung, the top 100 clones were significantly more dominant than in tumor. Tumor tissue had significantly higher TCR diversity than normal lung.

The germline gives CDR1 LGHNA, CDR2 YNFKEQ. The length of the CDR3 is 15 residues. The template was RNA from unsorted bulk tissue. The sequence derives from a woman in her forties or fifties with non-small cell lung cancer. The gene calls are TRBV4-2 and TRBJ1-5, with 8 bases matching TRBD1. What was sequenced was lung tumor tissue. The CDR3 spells CAISRSSGGGQPQHF. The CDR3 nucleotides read TGTGCCATCAGCCGATCTTCAGGGGGCGGTCAGCCCCAGCATTTT.